These T cell receptor beta chains were read from a single sample in a study of blood T cell repertoires in COVID-19. The assay was immunoSEQ multiplex PCR, and TCRdb's table has in-frame clones only and misses some. The repertoire holds over 150,000 clones, with 80% to 85% as singletons. Sequenced sample: peripheral blood. These receptors all come from a woman aged 40 to 49 with COVID-19, enrolled during active disease. Each CDR3 is given with its conserved first and last residue. Fields, in order: CDR3 protein, CDR3 DNA, J gene, V gene, D gene, clone size. A D gene is named only where the DNA matches it firmly. Size values are once, few and many counts, or a class for expanded clones, and some rows have none.

CDR3aa: CAIRESGTGSDNSPLHF
CDR3nt: TGTGCCATCAGGGAGTCCGGGACAGGGTCCGATAATTCACCCCTCCACTTT
j_gene: TRBJ1-6
v_gene: TRBV10-3
d_gene: TRBD1
abundance: NA

CDR3aa: CASSPQFGEQYF
CDR3nt: TGTGCCAGCAGCCCCCAATTCGGCGAGCAGTACTTC
j_gene: TRBJ2-7
v_gene: TRBV7-8
d_gene: NA
abundance: NA

CDR3aa: CASTMSSYNSPLHF
CDR3nt: TGTGCCAGCACCATGAGCTCCTATAATTCACCCCTCCACTTT
j_gene: TRBJ1-6
v_gene: TRBV27
d_gene: NA
abundance: NA

CDR3aa: CASTPAGGPSNEQFF
CDR3nt: TGTGCCAGCACCCCAGCGGGAGGGCCGAGCAATGAGCAGTTCTTC
j_gene: TRBJ2-1
v_gene: TRBV27
d_gene: TRBD2
abundance: NA

CDR3aa: CASSFRRRTDDYGYTF
CDR3nt: TGCGCCAGCAGCTTCCGACGCCGGACAGACGATTACGGCTACACCTTC
j_gene: TRBJ1-2
v_gene: TRBV5-1
d_gene: NA
abundance: once

CDR3aa: CASSLESGQGGNTIYF
CDR3nt: TGTGCCAGCAGCTTAGAATCTGGACAGGGTGGAAACACCATATATTTT
j_gene: TRBJ1-3
v_gene: TRBV7-9
d_gene: TRBD1
abundance: NA

CDR3aa: CASSPNRGRGQPQHF
CDR3nt: TGCGCCAGCAGCCCCAACAGGGGGCGCGGTCAGCCCCAGCATTTT
j_gene: TRBJ1-5
v_gene: TRBV5-1
d_gene: TRBD1
abundance: NA

CDR3aa: CASSFMAVYNEQFF
CDR3nt: TGTGCCAGCAGTTTTATGGCAGTCTACAATGAGCAGTTCTTC
j_gene: TRBJ2-1
v_gene: TRBV27
d_gene: NA
abundance: NA

CDR3aa: CASSLGGDLLDEQFF
CDR3nt: TGCGCCAGCAGCTTGGGCGGCGATCTCCTCGATGAGCAGTTCTTC
j_gene: TRBJ2-1
v_gene: TRBV5-1
d_gene: NA
abundance: NA

CDR3aa: CASSGLAGVSGELFF
CDR3nt: TGTGCCAGCAGCGGACTAGCGGGAGTATCCGGGGAGCTGTTTTTT
j_gene: TRBJ2-2
v_gene: TRBV9
d_gene: TRBD2
abundance: once

CDR3aa: CASRDADRDRGETQYF
CDR3nt: TGTGCCAGTAGGGACGCGGACCGGGACAGGGGAGAGACCCAGTACTTC
j_gene: TRBJ2-5
v_gene: TRBV19
d_gene: TRBD1
abundance: NA

CDR3aa: CASSTRQAATQPQHF
CDR3nt: TGTGCCAGCAGTACTCGACAGGCTGCGACGCAGCCCCAGCATTTT
j_gene: TRBJ1-5
v_gene: TRBV27
d_gene: NA
abundance: NA

CDR3aa: CASSPRDREAGNTIYF
CDR3nt: TGTGCCAGCTCACCTCGGGACAGGGAAGCTGGAAACACCATATATTTT
j_gene: TRBJ1-3
v_gene: TRBV18
d_gene: TRBD1
abundance: NA

CDR3aa: CGAVQDINYGYTF
CDR3nt: TGTGGGGCCGTACAGGACATTAACTATGGCTACACCTTC
j_gene: TRBJ1-2
v_gene: TRBV28
d_gene: NA
abundance: NA

CDR3aa: CAIQIWREGNIQYF
CDR3nt: TGTGCCATCCAAATCTGGCGGGAAGGCAACATTCAGTACTTC
j_gene: TRBJ2-4
v_gene: TRBV10-3
d_gene: NA
abundance: NA

CDR3aa: CAVLRMGPGLFF
CDR3nt: TGTGCCGTCCTTAGGATGGGGCCGGGGCTGTTTTTT
j_gene: TRBJ2-2
v_gene: TRBV11-2
d_gene: NA
abundance: NA

CDR3aa: CASSRTGIAGNTIYF
CDR3nt: TGTGCCAGCAGTCGAACAGGGATCGCTGGAAACACCATATATTTT
j_gene: TRBJ1-3
v_gene: TRBV28
d_gene: NA
abundance: NA

CDR3aa: CASSRGKTGASFTDTQYF
CDR3nt: TGTGCCAGCAGCCGAGGCAAGACAGGGGCCAGCTTCACAGATACGCAGTATTTT
j_gene: TRBJ2-3
v_gene: TRBV7-9
d_gene: TRBD1
abundance: NA

CDR3aa: CASSEMAGGDTQYF
CDR3nt: TGCGCCAGCAGTGAAATGGCGGGTGGCGATACGCAGTATTTT
j_gene: TRBJ2-3
v_gene: TRBV10-2
d_gene: NA
abundance: NA

CDR3aa: CASSFGRGIEAFF
CDR3nt: TGTGCCAGCAGCTTCGGACGGGGGATTGAAGCTTTCTTT
j_gene: TRBJ1-1
v_gene: TRBV7-8
d_gene: NA
abundance: NA

CDR3aa: CASTDTNQPQHF
CDR3nt: TGTGCCAGCACGGACACCAATCAGCCCCAGCATTTT
j_gene: TRBJ1-5
v_gene: TRBV19
d_gene: NA
abundance: once

CDR3aa: CASSYATSGVSYEQYF
CDR3nt: TGTGCCAGCAGTTACGCGACTAGCGGGGTCTCCTACGAGCAGTACTTC
j_gene: TRBJ2-7
v_gene: TRBV6-6
d_gene: TRBD2
abundance: NA

CDR3aa: CASSPGGTEAFF
CDR3nt: TGCGCCAGCAGCCCAGGGGGAACTGAAGCTTTCTTT
j_gene: TRBJ1-1
v_gene: TRBV5-1
d_gene: TRBD1
abundance: NA

CDR3aa: CASRRRSPAEVYNEQFF
CDR3nt: TGTGCCAGCAGACGACGGAGCCCAGCGGAGGTCTACAATGAGCAGTTCTTC
j_gene: TRBJ2-1
v_gene: TRBV11-2
d_gene: NA
abundance: NA

CDR3aa: CSALDRGRSFF
CDR3nt: TGCAGCGCCCTGGACAGGGGGAGATCTTTCTTT
j_gene: TRBJ1-1
v_gene: TRBV29-1
d_gene: TRBD1
abundance: NA

CDR3aa: CASSIGGGSYEQYF
CDR3nt: TGTGCCAGTAGTATCGGAGGCGGGAGCTACGAGCAGTACTTC
j_gene: TRBJ2-7
v_gene: TRBV19
d_gene: TRBD2
abundance: NA

CDR3aa: CSVARGANYGYTF
CDR3nt: TGCAGCGTGGCAAGGGGCGCTAACTATGGCTACACCTTC
j_gene: TRBJ1-2
v_gene: TRBV29-1
d_gene: NA
abundance: few

CDR3aa: CASSFGGLNTGELFF
CDR3nt: TGTGCCAGCAGTTTCGGGGGGCTAAACACCGGGGAGCTGTTTTTT
j_gene: TRBJ2-2
v_gene: TRBV7-9
d_gene: NA
abundance: NA

CDR3aa: CASTGDVGFSYEQYF
CDR3nt: TGTGCCAGCACCGGGGATGTGGGATTCTCCTACGAGCAGTACTTC
j_gene: TRBJ2-7
v_gene: TRBV6-5
d_gene: NA
abundance: NA

CDR3aa: CASSRYGYTF
CDR3nt: TGTGCCAGCAGTCGCTATGGCTACACCTTC
j_gene: TRBJ1-2
v_gene: TRBV12-3/TRBV12-4
d_gene: NA
abundance: NA

CDR3aa: CASTGQGRWNQPQHF
CDR3nt: TGTGCCAGTACAGGACAGGGAAGGTGGAATCAGCCCCAGCATTTT
j_gene: TRBJ1-5
v_gene: TRBV19
d_gene: TRBD1
abundance: NA

CDR3aa: CASSLDRTGAYEQYF
CDR3nt: TGTGCCAGCAGCTTAGATCGTACAGGGGCCTACGAGCAGTACTTC
j_gene: TRBJ2-7
v_gene: TRBV11-3
d_gene: TRBD1
abundance: once

CDR3aa: CASTDRGNNQPQHF
CDR3nt: TGTGCCAGCACGGACAGGGGAAACAATCAGCCCCAGCATTTT
j_gene: TRBJ1-5
v_gene: TRBV19
d_gene: TRBD1
abundance: NA

CDR3aa: CASSDPQRERVIYEQYF
CDR3nt: TGTGCCAGCAGTGACCCTCAGCGGGAGCGTGTAATCTACGAGCAGTACTTC
j_gene: TRBJ2-7
v_gene: TRBV6-1
d_gene: TRBD2
abundance: NA

CDR3aa: CASSLSRSSSYEQYF
CDR3nt: TGTGCCAGCAGCTTGTCACGGTCAAGCTCCTACGAGCAGTACTTC
j_gene: TRBJ2-7
v_gene: TRBV5-6
d_gene: NA
abundance: NA

CDR3aa: CASSQNQGYTF
CDR3nt: TGCGCCAGCAGCCAAAATCAAGGCTACACCTTC
j_gene: TRBJ1-2
v_gene: TRBV4-1
d_gene: NA
abundance: few

CDR3aa: CASSESGGKNQPQHF
CDR3nt: TGCGCCAGCAGTGAGTCGGGGGGGAAGAATCAGCCCCAGCATTTT
j_gene: TRBJ1-5
v_gene: TRBV10-2
d_gene: NA
abundance: NA

CDR3aa: CASSGTGVSSGNTIYF
CDR3nt: TGTGCCAGCAGTGGGACAGGGGTCTCCTCTGGAAACACCATATATTTT
j_gene: TRBJ1-3
v_gene: TRBV6-1
d_gene: TRBD1
abundance: NA

CDR3aa: CAISEPGGDGYTF
CDR3nt: TGTGCCATCAGTGAGCCCGGGGGTGATGGCTACACCTTC
j_gene: TRBJ1-2
v_gene: TRBV10-3
d_gene: NA
abundance: NA

CDR3aa: CASSLGGTGTEAFF
CDR3nt: TGTGCCAGCAGCTTAGGGGGGACTGGGACTGAAGCTTTCTTT
j_gene: TRBJ1-1
v_gene: TRBV28
d_gene: NA
abundance: few

CDR3aa: CASSRQGAEAFF
CDR3nt: TGCGCCAGCAGCAGACAGGGGGCTGAAGCTTTCTTT
j_gene: TRBJ1-1
v_gene: TRBV4-1
d_gene: TRBD1
abundance: once

CDR3aa: CASSPRTSTDTQYF
CDR3nt: TGTGCCAGCAGCCCTAGGACTAGCACAGATACGCAGTATTTT
j_gene: TRBJ2-3
v_gene: TRBV11-2
d_gene: NA
abundance: NA

CDR3aa: CASKRTYEQYF
CDR3nt: TGTGCCAGCAAGCGGACCTACGAGCAGTACTTC
j_gene: TRBJ2-7
v_gene: TRBV11-2
d_gene: NA
abundance: NA